Below, 26 T cell receptor beta chains from the same sample are listed, as sequenced in a study of T cell responses to AZD1222 COVID-19 vaccine (dated by TCRdb to the early 2020s). Sample time point, as interpreted from the label and publication: about 28 days (+/-7) after the second vaccine dose. Library preparation employed the immunoSEQ multiplex PCR assay. TCRdb's version of the immuneACCESS table is confined to in-frame rearrangements and falls short of the full clone set. An unresolved V gene accounts for under half of the shortfall where checked; the remainder is of unknown origin. This sample has just under 150,000 clones in its table, and roughly nine tenths of those were observed once. The ten largest clones capture around 1.7% of the sample. Material: peripheral blood, obtained 28 days after the second AZD1222 dose. These receptors all come from an adult who received the AZD1222 COVID-19 vaccine.

The chain has TRBV4-3 and TRBJ2-2, with D perhaps matching TRBD1 (6 bases). The CDR3 runs to 16 residues. Between the trimmed V and J ends, which lost 0 bases and 2 bases, there was a span of 10 bases. Germline CDR1 LGHNA, CDR2 YSLEER. CDR3 sequence: CASSQDPGQNTGELFF. The CDR3 nucleotides are TGCGCCAGCAGCCAAGATCCGGGACAAAACACCGGGGAGCTGTTTTTT.

In its sample, this clone was seen a few times. The V gene is TRBV4-1, the J gene TRBJ1-5; D ambiguous. CDR1 and CDR2 from the germline V gene are MGHRA and YSYEKL. The CDR3 is 14 residues long. V lost 2 bases to trimming and J lost 8 bases, with 13 bases between them. CDR3 nucleotide sequence: TGCGCCAGCAGCCAAAGCCTGGCCTCCGAGCCCCAGCATTTT. Translation: CASSQSLASEPQHF.

This rearrangement joins TRBV11-1 to TRBJ2-7, with 11 bases fitting TRBD2. The CDR3 is 15 residues long. CDR1 and CDR2 from the germline V gene are SGHAT and FQDESV (reference sequence). Germline trimming cut 5 bases from V and 2 bases from J; bases unmatched to any gene: 5. The CDR3 loop reads CASSAGTSGPYEQYF. CDR3 nucleotide sequence: TGTGCCAGCAGCGCCGGGACTAGCGGACCCTACGAGCAGTACTTC.

The chain joins TRBV3-1 (or the pseudogene TRBV3-2) to TRBJ2-3; 11 nucleotides line up with TRBD2. The CDR3 consists of 19 residues. The J segment lost 2 bases and the V segment lost 0 bases, leaving 10 bases of the junction unmatched. Germline V gene sequence: CDR1 LGHDT, CDR2 YNNKEL (reference sequence). CDR3 in DNA: TGTGCCAGCAGCCAAGATAGACTAGCGGGACGTGTAAACACAGATACGCAGTATTTT. This translates into CASSQDRLAGRVNTDTQYF.

This chain uses TRBV7-2 with TRBJ1-5, with TRBD1 as a possible D gene (6 bases). The CDR3 sequence is 13 residues long. V gave up 5 bases and J gave up 4 bases, with 9 bases separating them. Germline V gives CDR1 SGHTA, CDR2 FQGNSA. CDR3 coding DNA: TGTGCCAGCAGCCTGAGGGGGAATCAGCCCCAGCATTTT. Translating it yields CASSLRGNQPQHF.

The gene calls are TRBV6-6 and TRBJ1-2; TRBD1 matches at 8 bases. Germline CDR1 reads MNHNY; CDR2 reads SVGAGI (reference sequence). The CDR3 length is 14 residues. V lost 4 bases, J lost 9 bases, and 10 bases stayed unmatched. The CDR3 DNA reads TGTGCCAGCAGTTCCGCCGGGACAGGTCTAAGCTACACCTTC. This codes for CASSSAGTGLSYTF.

The chain employs TRBV9 and TRBJ2-5; D is undetermined. CDR1 is SGDLS and CDR2 is YYNGEE in the germline V gene. CDR3 length: 13 residues. With 0 bases removed from V and 4 bases from J, the gap between germline ends came to 7 bases. The CDR3 reads CASSVGPGETQYF. The DNA of the CDR3 is TGTGCCAGCAGCGTAGGCCCTGGAGAGACCCAGTACTTC. Variable domain in full (rest from reference TRBV9 and TRBJ2-5): DSGVTQTPKHLITATGQRVTLRCSPRSGDLSVYWYQQSLDQGLQFLIQYYNGEERAKGNILERFSAQQFPDLHSELNLSSLELGDSALYFCASSVGPGETQYFGPGTRLLVL.

V and J are TRBV4-3 and TRBJ1-2, with 10 positions matching TRBD1. CDR1 and CDR2 (germline): LGHNA, YSLEER. V gave up 0 bases and J gave up 8 bases; unmatched junction bases: 12. The CDR3 loop spans 17 amino acids. This CDR3 is CASSQEDRGQGSYGYTF. Here the CDR3 DNA reads TGCGCCAGCAGCCAAGAAGACAGGGGGCAGGGATCCTACGGCTACACCTTC.

This sequence joins TRBV29-1 and TRBJ1-4, with D maybe TRBD1 (5 bases). Per the germline V gene, CDR1 is SQVTM and CDR2 is ANQGSEA. Trimming removed 5 bases from V and 4 bases from J, with 17 bases in between. The CDR3 extends over 15 amino acids. CDR3 in amino acids: CSVLPGVGRNEKLFF. DNA of the CDR3: TGCAGCGTTCTTCCGGGAGTGGGACGTAATGAAAAACTGTTTTTT. The variable domain in full, completed from reference TRBV29-1 and TRBJ1-4, reads SAVISQKPSRDICQRGTSLTIQCQVDSQVTMMFWYRQQPGQSLTLIATANQGSEATYESGFVIDKFPISRPNLTFSTLTVSNMSPEDSSIYLCSVLPGVGRNEKLFFGSGTQLSVL.

V and J are TRBV2 and TRBJ2-1; D is tentatively TRBD1 or TRBD2 (6 bases each). The CDR3 consists of 14 residues. Looked up from germline, CDR1 is SNHLY and CDR2 is FYNNEI. V was cut by 4 bases and J by 3 bases, with 10 bases left in between. The CDR3 DNA sequence: TGTGCCAGCAGTGGAGGGGGGAGCTACAATGAGCAGTTCTTC. This sequence encodes CASSGGGSYNEQFF.

The gene calls are TRBV11-2 and TRBJ2-3; D ambiguous. The germline gives CDR1 SGHAT, CDR2 FQNNGV. V dropped 3 bases and J dropped 5 bases, with 12 bases sitting between them. The CDR3 covers 14 residues. CDR3 DNA sequence: TGTGCCAGCAGCTTCAACTCCCCAGGAGATACGCAGTATTTT. Protein: CASSFNSPGDTQYF.

CDR3 in amino acids: CASSMGQGVADTQYF. The CDR3 nucleotides are TGTGCCAGTAGTATGGGACAGGGTGTCGCAGATACGCAGTATTTT. J is TRBJ2-3 and V is TRBV19; 9 bases fit TRBD1. Germline assignment: CDR1 LNHDA and CDR2 SQIVND (reference sequence). The CDR3 totals 15 residues. Losses at the gene ends were 3 bases for V and 4 bases for J; bases not matched to a gene: 5.

The V gene is TRBV7-9, the J gene TRBJ1-6; D call uncertain. The CDR3 is made up of 17 amino acids. Germline CDR1 is SEHNR and CDR2 is FQNEAQ (reference sequence). Trimming took off 5 bases at V and 6 bases at J, with 20 bases between the two ends. CDR3 nucleotides: TGTGCCAGCAGCCAGATACTCCGGGCTACGTTTAATTCACCCCTCCACTTT. Amino acids: CASSQILRATFNSPLHF. The whole variable domain, remainder taken from reference TRBV7-9 and TRBJ1-6, is DTGVSQNPRHKITKRGQNVTFRCDPISEHNRLYWYRQTLGQGPEFLTYFQNEAQLEKSRLLSDRFSAERPKGSFSTLEIQRTEQGDSAMYLCASSQILRATFNSPLHFGNGTRLTVT.

The chain combines TRBV6-1 with TRBJ1-5; 9 bases match TRBD1. Germline V gene sequence: CDR1 MNHNS, CDR2 SASEGT. V shed 3 bases and J 5 bases; nucleotides not matched to a gene: 2. The CDR3 consists of 14 residues. Here the CDR3 DNA reads TGTGCCAGCAGTGATAGGACAGGGGATCAGCCCCAGCATTTT. It yields the protein CASSDRTGDQPQHF.

This clone was recorded once. The chain combines TRBV25-1 with TRBJ1-2, with 12 bases fitting TRBD1. The ends lost 3 bases at V and 6 bases at J; junction bases unmatched: 8. The length of the CDR3 is 16 residues. The germline V gene encodes CDR1 MGHDK and CDR2 SYGVNS. The CDR3 is CASSEGRGQGANGYTF. The DNA of the CDR3 is TGTGCCAGCAGTGAGGGTAGGGGACAGGGGGCGAATGGCTACACCTTC.

The chain links TRBV2 to TRBJ2-7; perhaps TRBD1 as D (6 bases). Germline V gene sequence: CDR1 SNHLY, CDR2 FYNNEI. The CDR3 has 14 amino acids. The V gene lost 6 bases and the J gene lost 6 bases, with 18 bases spanning the gap. The CDR3 coding sequence is TGTGCCAGCAGCGCCACAGGGTCGTCGCCCGAGCAGTACTTC. Translation gives CASSATGSSPEQYF.

V is TRBV19 and J is TRBJ1-2; 9 bases are a match to TRBD1. V dropped 3 bases and J dropped 6; count of bases not matched to a gene: 8. The CDR3 has 15 amino acids. Germline V CDR1 and CDR2: LNHDA, SQIVND (reference sequence). The CDR3 DNA reads as TGTGCCAGTAGTATGAGCCCACAGGGGGCTGATGGCTACACCTTC. Protein sequence: CASSMSPQGADGYTF.

V gene TRBV5-1 combines with J gene TRBJ1-1; 12 bases are a match to TRBD1. The germline CDR1 and CDR2 sequences are SGHRS and YFSETQ. The V and J ends lost 1 base and 0 bases, in that order; junction bases with no gene match: 16. This CDR3 region has 21 residues. CDR3 bases: TGCGCCAGCAGCTTGCCCCGGGACAGGGGGCTTGGTTTGGGGGTGAACACTGAAGCTTTCTTT. It specifies CASSLPRDRGLGLGVNTEAFF.

This chain connects TRBV28 to TRBJ1-1, with TRBD1 identical over 7 bases. CDR1 MDHEN and CDR2 SYDVKM come from the germline V gene. The CDR3 spans 16 residues. The V and J ends lost 4 bases and 1 base, in that order; junction bases with no gene match: 9. The CDR3 DNA reads TGTGCCAGCAGTTCCCCGGCAGGGGGATGGAACACTGAAGCTTTCTTT. As protein: CASSSPAGGWNTEAFF. The full variable domain, in which reference TRBV28 and TRBJ1-1 provide the parts outside the CDR3, is DVKVTQSSRYLVKRTGEKVFLECVQDMDHENMFWYRQDPGLGLRLIYFSYDVKMKEKGDIPEGYSVSREKKERFSLILESASTNQTSMYLCASSSPAGGWNTEAFFGQGTRLTVV.

The chain combines TRBV5-1 with TRBJ2-7; 8 bases fit TRBD1. V lost 5 bases to trimming and J lost 5 bases; unmatched junction nucleotides: 9. The CDR3 is 14 residues long. CDR1 and CDR2 from the germline V gene are SGHRS and YFSETQ. The CDR3: CASRLTAGGDEQYF. The CDR3 DNA is TGCGCCAGCAGGTTAACGGCAGGGGGCGACGAGCAGTACTTC.

This clone has a handful of counts. The chain links TRBV15 to TRBJ2-3; a possible D gene is TRBD1 (7 bases). Deletions cut 3 bases from V and 7 bases from J, with 20 bases between. This CDR3 contains 16 residues. Germline CDR1 is LNHNV and CDR2 is YYDKDF (reference sequence). This CDR3 is CATSSRQGGPTNTQYF. The CDR3 nucleotides read TGTGCCACCAGCAGTCGACAGGGAGGCCCTACAAATACGCAGTATTTT.

This chain uses TRBV19 with TRBJ2-1; 8 nucleotides match TRBD1. Germline CDR1 LNHDA, CDR2 SQIVND (reference sequence). This CDR3 has 15 amino acids. The junction had 10 bases not matched to a gene; V was cut back by 4 bases and J by 8 bases. The CDR3 DNA is TGTGCCAGTAGTACCGGGACAGGTTTATCTCATGAGCAGTTCTTC. Amino acids: CASSTGTGLSHEQFF. The whole variable domain, filled in from reference TRBV19 and TRBJ2-1, reads DGGITQSPKYLFRKEGQNVTLSCEQNLNHDAMYWYRQDPGQGLRLIYYSQIVNDFQKGDIAEGYSVSREKKESFPLTVTSAQKNPTAFYLCASSTGTGLSHEQFFGPGTRLTVL.

To note about this clone: The conserved closing phenylalanine or tryptophan is absent in this CDR3, likely reflecting a read error. The DNA is left out, because the CDR3 cannot be placed on it with certainty; the CDR3 is given as TCRdb lists it. This chain connects TRBV10-2 to TRBJ2-4. The CDR3 length is 12 residues, termini included. Germline V gene lookup returns CDR1 WSHSY and CDR2 SAAADI. The CDR3 is CASSEPPRAECY.

The rearrangement uses TRBV4-1 and TRBJ2-2; D not certain. Trimming left V 2 bases short and J 9 bases short, with 7 bases between. The CDR3 has 12 amino acids. Looked up from germline, CDR1 is MGHRA and CDR2 is YSYEKL. The CDR3 DNA sequence: TGCGCCAGCAGCCAACCATACCGGGAGCTGTTTTTT. It codes for CASSQPYRELFF.

CDR3 protein: CASSSTSTTQYF. In DNA, the CDR3 is TGTGCCAGCAGTTCGACTAGCACCACGCAGTATTTT. The chain carries TRBV27 and TRBJ2-3; 7 nucleotides match TRBD2. Germline values: CDR1 MNHEY, CDR2 SMNVEV (reference sequence). CDR3 length equals 12 residues. The junction had 4 bases not matched to a gene; V was cut back by 4 bases and J by 9 bases.

The J gene is TRBJ2-3, the V gene TRBV19, with 12 bases lining up with TRBD1. V was pared by 6 bases and J by 4 bases, with 8 bases of the junction left unmatched. Germline lookup yields CDR1 LNHDA and CDR2 SQIVND (reference sequence). The CDR3 totals 16 residues. The CDR3 loop reads CASRRTGTGGADTQYF. In DNA, the CDR3 is TGTGCCAGTAGACGAACCGGGACAGGGGGCGCAGATACGCAGTATTTT.